What follows are 9 T cell receptor beta chains derived from one specimen sequenced in a study of Graves' ophthalmopathy and Graves' hyperthyroidism. RNA served as the template for amplifying TCR beta CDR3 regions. First-round RT-PCR with HTBI primers preceded a second-round multiplex PCR. One entry per CDR3 protein, called by TCRdb with MiXCR from the multiplex PCR reads. The data hold around 1.1 million distinct CDR3 sequences, with 35% to 40% observed a single time. The specimen sequenced was peripheral blood or thyroid tissue (not recorded which). The receptors derive from an adult man with Graves' hyperthyroidism.

J is TRBJ2-7 and V is TRBV13; possibly TRBD2 for D (7 bases). V was cut by 8 bases and J by 4 bases, with 21 bases left in between. CDR1 PRHDT and CDR2 FYEKMQ come from the germline V gene (reference sequence). The CDR3 has 15 amino acids. CDR3: CASAEGGASGYEQYF. Written as DNA, the CDR3 is TGTGCCAGCGCCGAGGGGGGGGCCAGTGGGTACGAGCAGTACTTC.

This clonotype has at least ten counts. V and J are TRBV25-1 and TRBJ2-5; D gene unclear. Germline CDR1 is MGHDK and CDR2 is SYGVNS. CDR3 length: 13 amino acids. V was trimmed by 1 base and J by 5 bases, leaving 8 bases between them. DNA of the CDR3: TGTGCCAGCAGTGAATTGGTGGTCGAGACCCAGTACTTC. Translation gives CASSELVVETQYF.

The chain couples TRBV6-5 to TRBJ1-2, with D maybe TRBD1 (5 bases). Trimming stripped 6 bases from V and 5 bases from J, with 16 bases between. This CDR3 region has 14 residues. Germline V CDR1 and CDR2: MNHEY, SVGAGI. The CDR3 DNA sequence: TGTGCCAGCAGACTCCAGGGACGAGGATATGGCTACACCTTC. It translates to CASRLQGRGYGYTF.

This rearrangement joins TRBV12-3 or TRBV12-4 to TRBJ2-7; no firm D call. Trimming cost V 2 bases and J 6 bases, with 11 bases left between them. CDR3 length equals 13 residues. DNA of the CDR3: TGTGCCAGCAGTTTAACTGGGGATATCGAGCAGTACTTC. Protein sequence: CASSLTGDIEQYF.

In this sample, this clonotype turned up many times. The V and J genes are TRBV10-3 and TRBJ1-3; perhaps TRBD1 as D (5 bases). The germline V gene encodes CDR1 ENHRY and CDR2 SYGVKD. This CDR3 region has 15 residues. Trimming removed 4 bases at V and 0 bases at J, with 10 bases between. CDR3 sequence reads: CAISGRDDSGNTIYF. CDR3 DNA: TGTGCCATCAGTGGCCGGGACGACTCTGGAAACACCATATATTTT.

DNA for the CDR3: TGTGCCAGCACCTACGGACAGGAGGATACGCAGTATTTT. The encoded protein is CASTYGQEDTQYF. The V gene is TRBV12-3 or TRBV12-4, the J gene TRBJ2-3; 7 bases line up with TRBD1. The junction had 7 bases not matched to a gene; V was cut back by 7 bases and J by 6 bases. The CDR3 spans 13 residues.

This clonotype has ten or more counts. V is TRBV5-1 and J is TRBJ1-1; D is unresolved. CDR3 length: 14 amino acids. Trimming removed 2 bases from V and 0 bases from J, with 8 bases in between. Germline loops: CDR1 SGHRS, CDR2 YFSETQ. CDR3 sequence reads: CASSLWGMNTEAFF. The CDR3 DNA follows: TGCGCCAGCAGCTTATGGGGTATGAACACTGAAGCTTTCTTT.

This clonotype showed up just once. The genes are TRBV12-3 or TRBV12-4 and TRBJ1-4; 7 nucleotides align to TRBD1. V shed 3 bases, J shed 6 bases, and the junction held 10 bases outside the gene matches. This CDR3 is built from 16 residues. CDR3 sequence reads: CASSLGQTGAYEKLFF. CDR3 sequence (DNA): TGTGCCAGCAGTTTGGGACAGACGGGAGCCTATGAAAAACTGTTTTTT.

The chain combines TRBV7-2 with TRBJ1-5, with 9 bases lining up with TRBD1. This CDR3 region has 15 residues. J lost 5 bases, V lost 3 bases, and 5 bases had no gene match. CDR1 SGHTA and CDR2 FQGNSA come from the germline V gene. The CDR3 sequence is CASSLAGQGHQPQHF. The CDR3 DNA is TGTGCCAGCAGCTTGGCGGGACAGGGACATCAGCCCCAGCATTTT.